This TCR beta chain comes out of a study of blood T cell repertoires in COVID-19. Across the study: The samples span acute and convalescent COVID-19 from the United States, Italy and Spain.

Between the trimmed V and J ends, which lost 5 bases and 3 bases, there was a span of 14 bases. The CDR3 loop spans 14 amino acids. Germline V gives CDR1 GTSNPN, CDR2 SVGIG (reference sequence). Profiled with immunoSEQ multiplex PCR; TCRdb holds only in-frame clones, not every one. Of fewer than 350,000 clones listed, approximately 91% are singletons. Study members were between about 18 and 89 years old and lived in about two dozen US regions. Participant-reported clinical history was the basis for cohort assignment. Cohort 3 recovered donors had two negative PCRs, clearance, or symptom resolution. The rearrangement uses TRBV30 and TRBJ2-1, with D tentatively TRBD1 (6 bases). Material: PBMCs or T cells enriched from blood (not recorded which). The source of this sequence is a woman in her twenties or thirties who had recovered from COVID-19. The CDR3 loop is CAWDQGLGYNEQFF. As DNA, the CDR3 is TGTGCCTGGGATCAGGGGTTGGGCTACAATGAGCAGTTCTTC.